Below, one T cell receptor beta chain is given with its context. This receptor's antigen is unknown. Base qualities are missing; no much larger clone stands one base away. The CDR3 runs 19 amino acids, cysteine and phenylalanine included. The CDR3 DNA has 57 bases and is translated from base 1. V gives up 2 bases and J gives up 0 bases, and the segment between their germline ends measures 20 bases. The CDR1 and CDR2 encoded by the germline V gene (reference sequence) are SEHNR and FQNEAQ. These data belong to a study of Ad26.COV2.S vaccination and SARS-CoV-2 variants (TCRdb year 2021). Context from the whole study: Vaccine-arm donors came from COV1001, a multicentre, randomized, double-blind, placebo-controlled phase I-IIa trial of Ad26.COV2.S in healthy adults. A total of 32 samples were included in the TCR-sequenced set, comprising some 20 Ad26.COV2.S vaccine recipients, 5 placebo recipients and 8 SARS-CoV-2 convalescent individuals. The specificity and breadth of SARS-CoV-2-reactive T cell receptors after Ad26.COV2.S vaccination were assessed by TCRbeta repertoire sequencing. Investigators did not know the trial group allocation while performing experiments and assessing outcomes. Dosing of Ad26.COV2.S was intramuscular, at either 5x10^10 or 1x10^11 viral particles, delivered as one shot or as two shots spaced 56 days apart. Participants in the trial were split at random into five groups of five each, receiving low-dose or high-dose Ad26.COV2.S once or twice, or else placebo on both occasions. General findings and caveats noted by the study authors: After vaccination, spike-specific CD8+ and CD4+ T cell responses were reported to show substantial breadth. According to the authors, total T cell responses may have been underestimated by the TCR breadth and depth analyses. Higher spike-specific TCR breadth was observed in Ad26.COV2.S recipients than in placebo recipients (P = 0.0014). Non-spike TCR breadth was comparable between vaccine and placebo recipients, consistent with the vaccine containing only spike. The study lacked the statistical power to compare responses across vaccine doses or regimens.

Interpreted using the paper, the treatment or condition label stands for: 15 to 20 received Ad26.COV2.S at low or high dose, single or two shots; 5 received placebo; per-sample allocation not given. For vaccine and placebo recipients, the sequenced repertoires came from samples collected on day 63 after the first injection. In Cohort 1b, about two dozen adults aged 18-55 years were enrolled at a single site in Boston, USA, between 29 July and 7 August 2020. As a vaccine, Ad26.COV2.S was a replication-incompetent adenovirus type 26 vector that expressed a prefusion-stabilized SARS-CoV-2 spike protein derived from the original Wuhan strain. The immunoSEQ Assay was used to sequence TCRbeta CDR3 regions. After extraction, genomic DNA underwent amplification by bias-controlled multiplex PCR, followed by high-throughput sequencing. As for the original processing: To quantify the absolute abundance of each unique TCRbeta CDR3 region, sequences were collapsed and filtered. T cell fraction was estimated by normalizing TCRbeta template counts to usable DNA, which was measured by amplifying reference genes present in all nucleated cells. Repertoire TCRs were annotated as SARS-CoV-2-specific when V gene, CDR3 amino acid sequence and J gene were exactly matched to a known reactive TCR set. The reference SARS-CoV-2 TCR set came from MIRA and was filtered for enrichment in COVID-19-positive ImmuneCODE repertoires, removing public or cross-reactive TCRs. Drawing on the MIRA antigens, annotated TCRs were analysed further at the level of specific ORF or position within ORF. Breadth was defined as annotated unique rearrangements over total unique productive rearrangements; depth was the summed frequency of those rearrangements. Two-sided Wilcoxon rank-sum tests were applied when comparing TCR breadth between groups. TCRdb retrieved this table from immuneACCESS and kept in-frame rearrangements only. Not all clones are present; in checked studies, unresolved V genes account for under half, and no reason is known for the remainder. V and J calls and clone size are given by that table; D and trimming were obtained from the DNA. Across this sample there are about 390,000 clones, with about 90% seen only once. The ten largest clones capture 1.5% to 2% of the sample.

The source material was peripheral blood, sampled in a trial of Ad26.COV2.S vaccine versus placebo. This receptor was identified in a person between 18 and 65 years old who received the Ad26.COV2.S COVID-19 vaccine or a placebo. The chain couples TRBV7-9 to TRBJ2-1; no D gene can be assigned with confidence. The nucleotides read TGTGCCAGCAGCTTACTAAGTCATACGAAATCCGACTCCTACAATGAGCAGTTCTTC. Its product reads: CASSLLSHTKSDSYNEQFF.